This T cell receptor beta chain appears in the sequencing data of a study of blood T cells in healthy people across ages. For the study at large: Per two T cells, about one barcoded beta molecule was captured through template switching. Points from the study as a whole: Long-lived donors carried more naive CD4+ cells and greater diversity than aged donors. TCR beta diversity per million T cells fell roughly linearly with age.

Next came a second PCR, run for about 7 to 12 cycles, which used a sample-barcoded 5' primer along with a J-beta primer mix. MiXCR was run by TCRdb on the 5' RACE reads, yielding one entry per CDR3 protein. Of about 640,000 distinct CDR3 sequences listed, less than 35% are singletons. Isolated PBMCs totaled at least 6 million in each sample. Concerning this clonotype itself: Its antigen is not known. A much bigger clone sits one base away, suggesting this may be a read error.

The receptor's source is a woman over 75 in good health. Source material: blood.

The CDR3 nucleotides read TGTGTCAGCAGCAAAGGGGGATTGACAGGGCAGAATGAAAAACTGTTTTTT. Translating gives CVSSKGGLTGQNEKLFF. V usage is TRBV12-3 or TRBV12-4 and J usage is TRBJ1-4; TRBD1 matches at 7 bases. The CDR3 is 17 amino acids.